This T cell receptor (beta chain) was captured in a study of blood T cell repertoires in COVID-19. Here immunoSEQ multiplex PCR was the method, and the copy in TCRdb shows in-frame clones only, minus some. In the table there are around 180,000 clones, over 65% of which are singletons. Trimming at V came to 6 bases and at J to 3 bases, leaving 10 bases not matched to a gene. The V gene's germline CDR1 is MDHEN and CDR2 SYDVKM. CDR3 length: 16 residues. The rearrangement joins TRBV28 to TRBJ2-1; 8 bases align to TRBD2. Specimen: peripheral blood. The source is an elderly woman with acute or convalescent COVID-19. In DNA, the CDR3 is TGTGCCAGCAGCCCAGGAGCGGGAGCGGACTACAATGAGCAGTTCTTC. Its protein is CASSPGAGADYNEQFF.